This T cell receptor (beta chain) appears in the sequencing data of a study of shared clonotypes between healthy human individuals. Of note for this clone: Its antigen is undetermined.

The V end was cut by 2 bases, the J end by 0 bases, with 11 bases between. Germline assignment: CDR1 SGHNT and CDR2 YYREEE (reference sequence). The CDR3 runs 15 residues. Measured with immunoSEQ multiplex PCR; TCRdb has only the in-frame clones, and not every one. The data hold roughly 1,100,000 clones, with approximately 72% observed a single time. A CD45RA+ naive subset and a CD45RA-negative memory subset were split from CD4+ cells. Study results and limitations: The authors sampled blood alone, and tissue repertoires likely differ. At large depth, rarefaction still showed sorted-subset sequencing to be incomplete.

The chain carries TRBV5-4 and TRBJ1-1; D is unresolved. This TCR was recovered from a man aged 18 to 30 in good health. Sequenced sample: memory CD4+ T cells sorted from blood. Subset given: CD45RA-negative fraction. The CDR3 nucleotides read TGTGCCAGCAGCTTTCAAGGCACTCTGAACACTGAAGCTTTCTTT. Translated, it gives CASSFQGTLNTEAFF.